These 20 T cell receptor beta chains came from one sample sequenced in a study of cytomegalovirus exposure and HLA in healthy donors. Researchers ran the PCR with 60 Vbeta and 13 Jbeta primers. Using immunoSEQ multiplex PCR, the repertoire was profiled, and TCRdb retains in-frame clones only, with some absent. Among 150,000 to 200,000 clones listed, about four fifths were seen once. Material for sequencing was PBMCs. The receptors were gathered from a young man in good health and CMV-seronegative.

The V and J genes are TRBV7-9 and TRBJ1-6; TRBD1 matches at 9 bases. The CDR3 is 14 amino acids. The V gene's germline CDR1 is SEHNR and CDR2 FQNEAQ (reference sequence). After removal of 5 bases from V and 7 bases from J, the junction contained 3 bases not matched to a gene. CDR3 DNA: TGTGCCAGCAGCGCCGGGACAGGGAATTCACCCCTCCACTTT. Residues: CASSAGTGNSPLHF. Together with reference TRBV7-9 and TRBJ1-6, the CDR3 gives the full variable domain: DTGVSQNPRHKITKRGQNVTFRCDPISEHNRLYWYRQTLGQGPEFLTYFQNEAQLEKSRLLSDRFSAERPKGSFSTLEIQRTEQGDSAMYLCASSAGTGNSPLHFGNGTRLTVT.

This clone came up once. The chain joins TRBV10-3 to TRBJ1-5; D gene unclear. Germline loops: CDR1 ENHRY, CDR2 SYGVKD. Deletions cut 4 bases from V and 0 bases from J, with 10 bases between. This CDR3 has 15 amino acids. CDR3 sequence reads: CAISAEAPSNQPQHF. For the CDR3, the DNA is TGTGCCATCAGTGCCGAGGCCCCTAGCAATCAGCCCCAGCATTTT.

This clone was seen a handful of times. The rearrangement links TRBV11-3 to TRBJ2-5, with D perhaps TRBD1 (6 bases). The J call may be wrong; the DNA end is better matched by TRBJ2-7. The germline gives CDR1 SGHNT, CDR2 YENEEA. CDR3 size: 15 residues. In nucleotides, the CDR3 is TGTGCCAGCAGCTCCGGACAGTACGTTACCTACGAGCAGTACTTC. It translates to CASSSGQYVTYEQYF.

This clone came up once. The chain carries TRBV4-3 and TRBJ2-7; 10 positions agree with TRBD1. This CDR3 region has 15 residues. Trimming took 1 base from V and 1 from J; bases not matched to a gene: 1. The germline CDR1 and CDR2 sequences are LGHNA and YSLEER. CDR3 nucleotides: TGCGCCAGCAGCCAAGGGACAGGGGGGTCCTACGAGCAGTACTTC. Translated, it gives CASSQGTGGSYEQYF.

V and J are TRBV28 and TRBJ2-2, with D tentatively TRBD1 (6 bases). Germline V gene data show CDR1 as MDHEN and CDR2 as SYDVKM. The CDR3 extends over 14 amino acids. The V end was cut by 5 bases, the J end by 5 bases, with 12 bases between. The CDR3 spells CASSESRGTGELFF. CDR3 bases: TGTGCCAGCAGTGAATCGAGGGGGACCGGGGAGCTGTTTTTT.

In its sample, this clone was seen once. The CDR3 nucleotides read TGTGCCACCAGCAGAGATTTGGAAAAGCGACAGCCCCTTTTCACAGATACGCAGTATTTT. Protein product: CATSRDLEKRQPLFTDTQYF. This sequence joins TRBV15 and TRBJ2-3; possible D gene TRBD1, 5 bases. The CDR3 consists of 20 residues. V was trimmed by 0 bases and J by 2 bases, leaving 24 bases between them. Germline-derived CDR1 and CDR2 are LNHNV and YYDKDF (reference sequence).

The chain couples TRBV4-3 to TRBJ1-2; 9 nucleotides agree with TRBD1. V was pared by 2 bases and J by 7 bases, with 8 bases of the junction left unmatched. This CDR3 has 15 residues. From germline, CDR1 is LGHNA and CDR2 YSLEER. The CDR3 bases are TGCGCCAGCAGCCAACAGTCGGGACAGGGAGGTGGCTACACCTTC. This encodes CASSQQSGQGGGYTF.

This clone was observed a single time. The chain combines TRBV7-9 with TRBJ2-2, with 8 nucleotides matching TRBD2. This CDR3 is 18 amino acids long. Trimming took 5 bases from V and 3 from J; bases not matched to a gene: 14. In germline, CDR1 is SEHNR, CDR2 FQNEAQ (reference sequence). In nucleotides, the CDR3 is TGTGCCAGCAGCACCGGGCTTTGGCGGGGGGCATACACCGGGGAGCTGTTTTTT. Translation: CASSTGLWRGAYTGELFF.

The sample holds a few counts of this clone. The chain is built from TRBV2 and TRBJ2-7; possible D gene TRBD2, 5 bases. Germline CDR1 and CDR2: SNHLY and FYNNEI. This CDR3 contains 11 residues. V was pared by 6 bases and J by 6 bases, with 9 bases between. The CDR3 sequence: CASSAGGEQYF. In DNA form, the CDR3 reads TGTGCCAGCAGCGCAGGAGGCGAGCAGTACTTC. The variable domain in full, with the rest retrieved from reference TRBV2 and TRBJ2-7, is EPEVTQTPSHQVTQMGQEVILRCVPISNHLYFYWYRQILGQKVEFLVSFYNNEISEKSEIFDDQFSVERPDGSNFTLKIRSTKLEDSAMYFCASSAGGEQYFGPGTRLTVT.

The V call is TRBV4-3, the J call TRBJ1-5; 9 bases align to TRBD1. This CDR3 comprises 16 residues. The J segment lost 6 bases and the V segment lost 0 bases, leaving 6 bases of the junction unmatched. Germline CDR1 reads LGHNA; CDR2 reads YSLEER. Here the CDR3 reads CASSQDTSTGGQPQHF. The CDR3 region has the DNA TGCGCCAGCAGCCAAGATACTTCGACAGGGGGTCAGCCCCAGCATTTT.

The chain joins TRBV29-1 to TRBJ2-7, with D possibly TRBD1 on 6 matching bases. The germline gives CDR1 SQVTM, CDR2 ANQGSEA. The ends were cut back, 5 bases at V and 5 bases at J, with 16 bases in the middle. This CDR3 has 13 amino acids. The CDR3 reads CSVRTVVRNEQYF. The DNA for the CDR3 is TGCAGCGTTAGGACAGTAGTAAGGAACGAGCAGTACTTC.

This clone has just a few counts. V usage is TRBV19 and J usage is TRBJ2-3; 13 positions agree with TRBD2. The CDR3 is 16 amino acids. CDR1 is LNHDA, CDR2 SQIVND, per germline (reference sequence). With V trimmed by 5 bases and J by 2 bases, 4 bases remained unmatched. The CDR3 bases are TGTGCCAGTAGTCGACTAGCGGGAGGCCCCACAGATACGCAGTATTTT. Its protein is CASSRLAGGPTDTQYF.

The chain carries TRBV11-2 and TRBJ2-5; TRBD1 might be the D (6 bases). The CDR3 consists of 16 residues. Germline-derived CDR1 and CDR2 are SGHAT and FQNNGV. V shed 5 bases and J shed 2 bases, with 18 bases lying between them. In DNA, the CDR3 is TGTGCCAGCAGCACTCGACGAACAGGGTATCAAGAGACCCAGTACTTC. Translated: CASSTRRTGYQETQYF.

In its sample, this clone was seen a few times. The V call is TRBV6-6, the J call TRBJ1-2, with TRBD1 matching over 9 bases. Germline V gene lookup returns CDR1 MNHNY and CDR2 SVGAGI (reference sequence). This CDR3 comprises 15 residues. V shed 6 bases and J 6 bases; nucleotides not matched to a gene: 11. CDR3 in DNA: TGTGCCAGCAGACTCGCCCGGACAGGGGAGGATGGCTACACCTTC. This codes for CASRLARTGEDGYTF.

J is TRBJ1-5 and V is TRBV10-1; 7 bases align to TRBD1. The V segment lost 7 bases and the J segment 6 bases; nucleotides outside the gene matches: 9. The CDR3 sequence is 14 residues long. From germline, CDR1 is WNHNN and CDR2 SYGVQD (reference sequence). DNA for the CDR3: TGCGCCAGCAAGTCGAACAGGGGCTGTCAGCCCCAGCATTTT. Protein product: CASKSNRGCQPQHF.

The CDR3 DNA is TGTGCCAGCAGCCAAGTTTATTCGGTCGCTCAATACAATGAGCAGTTCTTC. Translated: CASSQVYSVAQYNEQFF. The chain joins TRBV4-2 to TRBJ2-1; D is undetermined. This CDR3 contains 17 residues. CDR1 is LGHNA, CDR2 YNFKEQ, per germline. The V and J ends lost 1 base and 4 bases respectively, with 17 bases between them.

This clone was seen a few times. The chain is built from TRBV5-1 and TRBJ2-2; TRBD1 is a possible D gene (7 bases). V was cut by 4 bases and J by 11 bases, with 21 bases left in between. The CDR3 is 15 residues long. From germline, CDR1 is SGHRS and CDR2 YFSETQ. Here the CDR3 DNA reads TGCGCCAGCAGCCCACCCCTAAACAGGGGAGGCGAGCTGTTTTTT. Protein: CASSPPLNRGGELFF.

The chain employs TRBV28 and TRBJ2-7; TRBD1 matches at 10 bases. The J segment lost 7 bases and the V segment lost 6 bases, leaving 6 bases of the junction unmatched. The CDR3 loop spans 13 amino acids. The germline V gene encodes CDR1 MDHEN and CDR2 SYDVKM. The CDR3 loop reads CASRLDRGSEQYF. The DNA for the CDR3 is TGTGCCAGCAGGTTGGACAGGGGGTCTGAGCAGTACTTC.

V gene TRBV12-5 combines with J gene TRBJ2-7; D gene uncertain. The V and J ends lost 7 bases and 6 bases respectively, with 13 bases between them. This CDR3 has 12 residues. Germline loops: CDR1 LGHNT, CDR2 FRNRAP. CDR3 bases: TGTGCTAGTGCTGGCTCCGTCGCCGAGCAGTACTTC. Its translation is CASAGSVAEQYF.

The chain couples TRBV9 to TRBJ2-1; D is possibly TRBD2 (6 bases). The CDR3 loop spans 14 amino acids. With 2 bases removed from V and 5 bases from J, the gap between germline ends came to 11 bases. Germline V gene data show CDR1 as SGDLS and CDR2 as YYNGEE. The chain's CDR3 is CASSVPGANNEQFF. In DNA, the CDR3 is TGTGCCAGCAGCGTCCCGGGAGCCAACAATGAGCAGTTCTTC. Using reference TRBV9 and TRBJ2-1 for the parts outside the CDR3, the full variable domain is DSGVTQTPKHLITATGQRVTLRCSPRSGDLSVYWYQQSLDQGLQFLIQYYNGEERAKGNILERFSAQQFPDLHSELNLSSLELGDSALYFCASSVPGANNEQFFGPGTRLTVL.